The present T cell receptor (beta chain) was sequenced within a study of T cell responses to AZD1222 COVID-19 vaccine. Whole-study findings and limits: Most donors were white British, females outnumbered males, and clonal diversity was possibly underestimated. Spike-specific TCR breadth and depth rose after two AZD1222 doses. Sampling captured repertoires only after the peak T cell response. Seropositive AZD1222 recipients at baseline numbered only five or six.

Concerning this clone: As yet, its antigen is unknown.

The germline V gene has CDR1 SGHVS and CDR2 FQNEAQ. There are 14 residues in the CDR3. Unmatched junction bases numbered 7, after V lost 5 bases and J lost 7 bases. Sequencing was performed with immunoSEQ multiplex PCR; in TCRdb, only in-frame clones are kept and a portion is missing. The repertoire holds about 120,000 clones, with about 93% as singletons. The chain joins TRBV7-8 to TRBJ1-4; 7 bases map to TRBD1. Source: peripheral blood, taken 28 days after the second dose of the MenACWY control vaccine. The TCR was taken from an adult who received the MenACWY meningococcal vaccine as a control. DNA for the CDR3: TGTGCCAGCAGCATCCAGGGGGGGGGTGAAAAACTGTTTTTT. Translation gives CASSIQGGGEKLFF.